This note documents a single TCR beta chain sequence. Its antigen remains unidentified. There are no base qualities to consult, and no much larger clone falls within one base. This entry is derived from a study of CD8+ T cells in alopecia areata (dated by TCRdb to 2017 to 2018). Looking at the study overall: Treated patients were enrolled in an open-label pilot trial of oral tofacitinib, 5 to 10 mg twice daily, for moderate-to-severe alopecia areata. TCRbeta CDR3 regions were amplified by immunoSEQ multiplex PCR with 35 Vbeta forward and 13 Jbeta reverse primers. Tofacitinib was administered for 6 to 18 months, and 6 months of follow-up off drug were then conducted to assess delayed response and recurrence. Scalp clonality was compared among normal scalp (n=4), patchy alopecia areata scalp (n=8), and alopecia totalis/universalis scalp (n=8). RNA was obtained with the PAXgene miRNA kit for fixed scalp, the miRNeasy kit for PBMCs, and the RNeasy kit for mouse skin. In humans, TCRbeta sequencing was performed on scalp tissue and on sorted CD4+ and CD8+ peripheral blood T cells from healthy controls and from patients with patchy or totalis/universalis alopecia areata. In both human patients and the C3H/HeJ mouse model, the study applied high-throughput TCRbeta sequencing to look at T cell clonal expansion in alopecia areata. In treated patients, disease severity was measured using the SALT score, which gives the percentage of scalp surface area affected. Biopsies were taken from tofacitinib-treated patients at baseline and at 4 and 24 weeks of treatment, and a later scalp biopsy was taken in several of the tofacitinib-treated patients. Results and caveats for the whole study, not just this receptor: During tofacitinib treatment, many expanded lesional clones remained in scalp and blood, and this persistence may partly explain relapse after treatment is stopped. Higher clonality and more expanded CD8+ clones were observed in lesional scalp than in normal scalp, particularly in alopecia totalis/universalis, a finding suggestive of antigenic drive. Tofacitinib significantly decreased scalp clonality and the number of expanded CD8+ clones among the top 100 scalp clones. Unlike mouse skin, where gammadelta T cells dominate, normal human skin contains resident alphabeta T cells that get sequenced too, which complicates analysis of the scalp TCR repertoire. Because the treated cohort was small and had just a single nonresponder, larger studies are needed to establish links between baseline CD8+ expansion and response. Shared TCR sequences between patients were less evident than in mice, which may be partly attributable to HLA diversity in the patient population.

This specimen's time point label, per the study, means: roughly 26 weeks on oral tofacitinib. Reading the label with the study, this specimen's treatment or condition is: oral pan-JAK inhibitor, 5-10 mg twice daily. Lesional scalp punch biopsies and peripheral blood were obtained from alopecia areata patients. PBMCs were isolated by density centrifugation and stained for CD3, CD4 and CD8, and CD4+ and CD8+ T cells were sorted on a FACSAria. Libraries were built with the immunoSEQ multiplex PCR assay. RNA was extracted from all samples and reverse transcribed into cDNA, which served as template for TCR sequencing. SuperScript III was used for first-strand cDNA synthesis, primed with a 2:1 mix of oligo-dT and random hexamers. A synthetic immune receptor repertoire was used to measure amplification bias, and any remaining bias was corrected computationally. Per the source publication's procedure: After raw reads were preprocessed to remove errors, the CDR3 was defined following IMGT conventions as running from the conserved cysteine to phenylalanine. To get clonality, Shannon entropy was normalized by log2 of the number of productive unique TCRs and the result was subtracted from 1. Whether each scalp clone was CD4 or CD8 was inferred by checking scalp TCRbeta sequences against the CD4 and CD8 repertoires from sorted blood. Held by TCRdb, this immuneACCESS table contains in-frame sequences only and omits some clones. Under half of the omission traces to an unresolved V gene where checked; the cause of the rest is unknown. V, J and clone size derive from that table, while D and trimming were established from the DNA sequence. The sample has about 290,000 clones on record, 58% of them singletons. The ten largest clonotypes hold under 2% of the sample.

The material was CD4+ T cells sorted from blood, obtained at week 24, from a patient treated with tofacitinib. This TCR derives from a human donor with alopecia areata.

The nucleotides read TGTGCCACCAGCTCCCGCCGCCAGGGGCGGAACAATGAGCAGTTCTTC. Its amino acids are CATSSRRQGRNNEQFF. This chain joins TRBV15 to TRBJ2-1; a weak D assignment points to TRBD1 (6 bases agree). The CDR3 runs 16 amino acids, cysteine and phenylalanine included. The only DNA kept is the CDR3, 48 bases in frame from the first base. V and J lose 5 bases and 5 bases, and a span of 19 bases separates them. CDR1 and CDR2 (LNHNV, YYDKDF) derive from the germline V gene (reference sequence).